A selection of T cell receptor beta chains follows, all from one sample in a study of cytomegalovirus exposure and HLA in healthy donors. Here immunoSEQ multiplex PCR was the method, and the copy in TCRdb shows in-frame clones only, minus some. This sample yields fewer than 200,000 clones, of which roughly 82% are seen a single time; around 1.5% belongs to the top ten. Sequenced material: PBMCs. These receptors all come from a girl aged 5 to 17 in good health and CMV-seropositive. CDR3s include the opening cysteine and the closing phenylalanine or tryptophan. A D gene is named only where the DNA matches it firmly. Clone size is shown for a subset of rows, as once, few, many or a class of expanded clone.

j_call clone_size d_call v_call cdr3_nt cdr3_aa
TRBJ1-1 NA TRBD1 TRBV27 TGTGCCAGCAGTTTACGCCTCGGACAGGGAGGGAACACTGAAGCTTTCTTT CASSLRLGQGGNTEAFF
TRBJ2-1 NA TRBD2 TRBV5-6 TGTGCCAGCAGCTGGCCCAGCGGGGGGGATTACAATGAGCAGTTCTTC CASSWPSGGDYNEQFF
TRBJ2-7 once TRBD2 TRBV19 TGTGCCAGTAGTAAACGTCTAAGAGTAGCGGGGGCCCCCTACGAGCAGTACTTC CASSKRLRVAGAPYEQYF
TRBJ2-1 NA NA TRBV28 TGTGCCAGCAGTCCTCCCCGGGACACCTACAATGAGCAGTTCTTC CASSPPRDTYNEQFF
TRBJ2-6 few NA TRBV6-1 TGTGCCAGCAAAACAGGGTATGGGGCCAACGTCCTGACTTTC CASKTGYGANVLTF
TRBJ1-3 NA NA TRBV10-1 TGCGCCAGCAGTGAGGGAAGCGCTGGAAACACCATATATTTT CASSEGSAGNTIYF
TRBJ2-7 NA NA TRBV9 TGTGCCAGCAGTCCTTCGTCAGGGGACTACGAGCAGTACTTC CASSPSSGDYEQYF
TRBJ2-3 NA TRBD1 TRBV28 TGTGCCAGCAGTTCGGGGGGACAGGGGGCGGATACGCAGTATTTT CASSSGGQGADTQYF
TRBJ1-2 few NA TRBV5-4 TGTGCCAGCAGCTTTGGCAGGGATGGCTACACCTTC CASSFGRDGYTF
TRBJ2-7 NA NA TRBV5-1 TGCGCCAGCAGCTTGCGGGACATATCCTACGAGCAGTACTTC CASSLRDISYEQYF
TRBJ1-2 NA TRBD1 TRBV27 TGTGCCAGCAGTATCACGCCCGACAGGGGACATGGCTACACCTTC CASSITPDRGHGYTF
TRBJ2-7 NA TRBD2 TRBV6-5 TGTGCCAGCAGTTACAGCGGGGCCTACTACGAGCAGTACTTC CASSYSGAYYEQYF
TRBJ1-5 NA TRBD1 TRBV6-1 TGTGCCAGCAGCGGGACAGGGGAAAGGGCCCAGCATTTT CASSGTGERAQHF
TRBJ1-3 NA NA TRBV13 TGTGCCAGCAGCTTAAGGGGGACTGGAAACACCATATATTTT CASSLRGTGNTIYF
TRBJ2-6 NA TRBD1 TRBV5-1 TGCGCCAGCAGCGCAAACCGGGACAGGGGAGTCGTTGGGGCCAACGTCCTGACTTTC CASSANRDRGVVGANVLTF
TRBJ1-1 NA NA TRBV5-1 TGCGCCACCACTCCGGACGGGAGGGGAACTGAAGCTTTCTTT CATTPDGRGTEAFF
TRBJ2-7 NA TRBD1 TRBV5-1 TGCGCCAGCAGCTTGGCCGTGACAGGGGTCCACGAGCAGTACTTC CASSLAVTGVHEQYF
TRBJ2-7 NA NA TRBV28 TGTGCCACCGTATCGCCCACAGGTTCGGGCGAGCAGTACTTC CATVSPTGSGEQYF
TRBJ2-7 few TRBD2 TRBV25-1 TGTGCCAGCACTCGAGCGGGGTGGTCCTACGAGCAGTACTTC CASTRAGWSYEQYF
TRBJ1-2 NA NA TRBV18 TGTGCCAGCTCACGGATAGGGGGAAACTATGGCTACACCTTC CASSRIGGNYGYTF
TRBJ1-5 once TRBD1 TRBV4-2 TGTGCCAGCAGCCCAAGAGTGGGACAGGGGAATCAGCCCCAGCATTTT CASSPRVGQGNQPQHF
TRBJ2-4 NA TRBD2 TRBV28 TGTGCCAGCTGGGAGGGTTTTGGGCGAAACATTCAGTACTTC CASWEGFGRNIQYF
TRBJ1-3 NA NA TRBV28 TGTGCCAGCAGGCTGACACCGACGTCTGGAAACACCATATATTTT CASRLTPTSGNTIYF
TRBJ2-2 NA NA TRBV11-2 TGTGCCAGCAGCTTACAGGGGTACACCGGGGAGCTGTTTTTT CASSLQGYTGELFF
TRBJ2-7 NA NA TRBV15 TGTGCCACCAGCAGAGATCGTGGCAGTAAGTACGAGCAGTACTTC CATSRDRGSKYEQYF
TRBJ2-7 NA NA TRBV27 TGTGCCAGCAGTTTATCGGCTAGTTACGAGCAGTACTTC CASSLSASYEQYF
TRBJ1-5 NA TRBD1 TRBV19 TGTGCCAGTAGCGATTCGACAGGGTTTGCCCAGCCCCAGCATTTT CASSDSTGFAQPQHF
TRBJ1-4 NA NA TRBV4-1 TGCGCCAGCAGCCAACCTCCCCCTGAAAAACTGTTTTTT CASSQPPPEKLFF
TRBJ1-2 few TRBD1 TRBV5-4 TGTGCCAGCAGGAGAAGACAGGGGGCTGTCACCTATGGCTACACCTTC CASRRRQGAVTYGYTF
TRBJ2-1 NA TRBD2 TRBV10-3 TGTGCCATCAGTTATTCGGGGGGGCATGGTGAGCAGTTCTTC CAISYSGGHGEQFF
TRBJ2-1 NA NA TRBV7-3 TGTGCCAGCAGCTTAACGGGGGGAAATGTGGATGAGCAGTTCTTC CASSLTGGNVDEQFF
TRBJ2-6 NA TRBD1 TRBV7-2 TGTGCCAGCAGCCCAAGGACAGGGGTGGGGGCCAACGTCCTGACTTTC CASSPRTGVGANVLTF
TRBJ2-7 NA TRBD1 TRBV15 TGTGCCACCAGCAGTCTCTGGGACAGGGGGTTCAACGTTGTCCACGAGCAGTACTTC CATSSLWDRGFNVVHEQYF
TRBJ1-1 NA TRBD1 TRBV28 TGTGCCAGCAGTTTTATAGACAGGGGTTACACTGAAGCTTTCTTT CASSFIDRGYTEAFF
TRBJ2-7 once NA TRBV6-5 TGTGCCAGCAGTCCAGACTTATCCTACGAGCAGTACTTC CASSPDLSYEQYF
TRBJ1-5 NA TRBD1 TRBV19 TGTGCCAGTAGTGGGGGGGGACAGGCGGACTTACATAGCAATCAGCCCCAGCATTTT CASSGGGQADLHSNQPQHF
TRBJ2-3 NA TRBD2 TRBV5-4 TGTGCCAGCAGCTTGCGCCTAGCGGGAGGGAGCACAGATACGCAGTATTTT CASSLRLAGGSTDTQYF
TRBJ1-1 many NA TRBV2 TGTGCCAGCCAGCCAGGGAGGGGAGACACTGAAGCTTTCTTT CASQPGRGDTEAFF
TRBJ2-3 few TRBD2 TRBV6-5 TGTGCCAGCCACGCGGGGGAAACAGATACGCAGTATTTT CASHAGETDTQYF
TRBJ2-2 once NA TRBV11-1 TGTGCCAGCAGCTTAGGCAGGACTCAATACACCGGGGAGCTGTTTTTT CASSLGRTQYTGELFF
TRBJ2-5 NA NA TRBV5-1 TGCGCCAGCAGCGTCGTCGGGGAAGAGACCCAGTACTTC CASSVVGEETQYF
TRBJ2-7 NA TRBD1 TRBV2 TGTGCCAGCAGAAGTGGGACAGGGGGAGACGAGCAGTACTTC CASRSGTGGDEQYF
TRBJ2-3 NA TRBD2 TRBV6-4 TGTGCCAGCAGTGACGCGGGGGGCACAGATACGCAGTATTTT CASSDAGGTDTQYF
TRBJ1-1 NA TRBD1 TRBV5-6 TGTGCCAGCACCCAGGGACAGGTCGGCACTGAAGCTTTCTTT CASTQGQVGTEAFF
TRBJ2-2 few TRBD1 TRBV4-1 TGCGCCACCAGTAAAGGGGTGGCAGGGGGCCGCCGCCCGGGCGAGCTGTTTTTT CATSKGVAGGRRPGELFF
TRBJ1-2 once NA TRBV7-9 TGTGCCAGCAGCCCCCAGGCGTCCTCCTATGGCTACACCTTC CASSPQASSYGYTF
TRBJ1-1 NA TRBD1 TRBV5-1 TGCGCCAGCAGCTCCCTTCCGGGACAGATGAACACTGAAGCTTTCTTT CASSSLPGQMNTEAFF
TRBJ2-3 NA NA TRBV7-7 TGTGCTAGCAGCGGGCGCACAGATACGCAGTATTTT CASSGRTDTQYF
TRBJ1-6 NA NA TRBV27 TGTGCCAGCAGTTTAAACGGTGATAATTCACCCCTCCACTTT CASSLNGDNSPLHF
TRBJ1-1 NA NA TRBV30 TGTGCCTGGAGTGCACTGGAGAGAGCTGAAGCTTTCTTT CAWSALERAEAFF
TRBJ1-5 once NA TRBV21-1 TGTGCCAGCATTCACGGGACAGGGGTGCATCAGCCCCAGCATTTT CASIHGTGVHQPQHF